The sequence of this TCR beta chain was determined in a study of neurological immune-mediated disorders. Regarding the study as a whole: While HTLV-1-associated myelopathy showed the greatest TCR clonal expansion, multiple sclerosis showed the least, falling below healthy controls.

This clonotype was detected ten times or more. Its specificity is not known. Time point in this sample: longitudinal time-point 2. 2 million unsorted PBMCs were stored in RNAlater at -80 °C before RNA extraction. V dropped 5 bases and J dropped 3; count of bases not matched to a gene: 5. The CDR3 runs to 15 residues. In germline, CDR1 is ENHRY, CDR2 SYGVKD. 5'RACE with 10-nucleotide random UMIs produced the cDNA. MiXCR, run by TCRdb on the 5' RACE reads, gives a single entry per CDR3 protein. Of some 60,000 distinct CDR3 sequences in the sample, around 9.7% are singletons; the top ten hold approximately 12%.

The clonotype was recovered from a man aged 30 to 45 in good health. This chain joins TRBV10-3 and TRBJ2-2; 8 bases align to TRBD1. The sample was PBMCs. DNA for the CDR3: TGTGCCATCAGTCTGGACAGGGCGGACACCGGGGAGCTGTTTTTT. As protein: CAISLDRADTGELFF.